These 2 T cell receptor beta chains were all obtained from the same sample, sequenced in a study of Ad26.COV2.S vaccination and SARS-CoV-2 variants. Treatment denoted: some 20 received Ad26.COV2.S at low or high dose, single or two shots; roughly five received placebo; per-sample allocation not given. Day 63 after the first injection of vaccine or placebo was the sampling time. Sequencing used immunoSEQ multiplex PCR; TCRdb keeps in-frame clones, though not all of them. This table has roughly 350,000 clones, around 88% appearing once. Sample: peripheral blood, taken in a trial of Ad26.COV2.S vaccine versus placebo. The source is a person aged 18-60 years who received the Ad26.COV2.S COVID-19 vaccine or a placebo.

V and J are TRBV7-9 and TRBJ1-2; 7 bases line up with TRBD1. CDR1 is SEHNR, CDR2 FQNEAQ, per germline (reference sequence). Germline trimming cut 3 bases from V and 3 bases from J; bases unmatched to any gene: 1. The CDR3 has 13 residues. CDR3 in amino acids: CASSLDRYYGYTF. CDR3 DNA: TGTGCCAGCAGCTTGGACAGGTACTATGGCTACACCTTC.

The chain is built from TRBV20-1 and TRBJ1-2; maybe TRBD1 (5 bases). The CDR3 consists of 11 residues. Trimming shortened V by 4 bases and J by 2 bases, and 5 bases separated the two germline ends. Germline CDR1 is DFQATT and CDR2 is SNEGSKA (reference sequence). As DNA, the CDR3 is TGCAGTGCTACAGGGAACTATGGCTACACCTTC. It encodes CSATGNYGYTF.